This TCR beta chain was captured in a study of blood T cell repertoires in COVID-19 (dated by TCRdb to 2018 to 2020). Notes on the research overall: The collaborator samples originated in the United States, Italy and Spain and spanned the acute and convalescent phases of COVID-19. Samples came from the ongoing ImmuneRACE study (first 160 participants) plus 1,254 subjects from 6 global collaborators. Subjects who had been exposed to COVID-19, were actively infected with it, or had recovered from it provided the deeply sampled blood TCRbeta repertoires that made up the dataset. Sample metadata almost always included a de-identified subject ID, COVID-19 status, age in years and sex. A freely available public database, intended as a resource for researchers studying the immune response to SARS-CoV-2, is where the repertoires were released. The prospective study material was composed of cDNA or gDNA derived from T cells, B-cell-depleted T cells, or PBMCs. HLA class I and class II types, where available, came from metadata supplied by the sample provider rather than from assay-based typing. Study-level results and caveats: How much clinical and demographic metadata was included differed by source and by participant, and the metadata was provided uncurated.

TCRbeta CDR3 regions were amplified from genomic DNA by means of the immunoSEQ Assay, a bias-controlled multiplex PCR. On the study's bioinformatics: Nucleated cell counts per sample were estimated from amplification of reference gene primers within the assay. To quantify the absolute abundance of each unique TCRbeta CDR3 rearrangement, sequence reads were collapsed and filtered. For each sample, productive Simpson clonality was calculated as the square root of Simpson's diversity index across productive rearrangements. TCRdb took this table from immuneACCESS and kept in-frame rearrangements with V and J called. Such tables lack part of the clones; where checked against another copy, unresolved V genes explain under half of the gap, and the rest is unexplained. V and J calls plus clone size are reproduced from that table; the DNA served to infer D and trimming. The sample records about 50,000 clones, around 82% of which are singletons. Approximately 3% of the sample lies in the top ten.

Whole blood was collected in K2EDTA tubes by collaborating institutions according to the institutions' own protocols. For TCRbeta analysis, collaborator samples were shipped as frozen whole blood, as isolated PBMCs, or as DNA extracted from either sample type. Note on this clone: Its specific antigen is unknown. No base-level quality is on record; no much larger clone is a single base apart.

The germline V gene yields SGHAT for CDR1 and FQNNGV for CDR2. V sheds 0 bases and J sheds 4 bases, leaving 10 bases between their ends. The cysteine opens and the phenylalanine closes a CDR3 of 15 amino acids. Of the read, only the CDR3 DNA is kept; its 45 bases are in frame from base 1. The chain joins TRBV11-2 to TRBJ1-3; a weak D assignment points to TRBD1 (6 bases agree). What was sequenced was peripheral blood. The clonotype was recovered from a woman aged 60-70 years with acute or convalescent COVID-19. CDR3 reads: CASSLDTGLGNTIYF. The DNA sequence is given as TGTGCCAGCAGCTTAGATACAGGGCTCGGAAACACCATATATTTT.